This T cell receptor beta chain derives from a study of shared clonotypes between healthy human individuals. Study context: CD8 memory received one plate per donor, CD8 naive two, CD4 memory three and CD4 naive three.

Some clones are missing from TCRdb's copy, which holds only in-frame ones; the method was immunoSEQ multiplex PCR. Of around 1,100,000 clones in the sample, around 77% were seen once. Among the donors, all were Caucasian adults who lived in Nashville, Tennessee. Sequenced input: memory CD4+ T cells from PBMCs. Subset here: CD45RA-negative fraction. This sequence was found in a young man in good health. Some clones in this sample may be carry-over from other donors' samples.

The CDR3 sequence is CASSLFGGTNEKLFF. The CDR3 DNA sequence: TGTGCCAGCAGCTTGTTTGGGGGAACTAATGAAAAACTGTTTTTT. The J gene is TRBJ1-4, the V gene TRBV5-4; possibly TRBD1 for D (5 bases). Germline V gene data show CDR1 as SGHNT and CDR2 as YYREEE (reference sequence). The CDR3 consists of 15 residues. Trimming took 1 base from V and 1 from J, leaving 8 bases between them.